The 23 T cell receptor beta chains below all came from one sample that was sequenced in a study of blood T cells in healthy people across ages. Through a sample-barcoded 5' primer and a J-beta primer mix, a second PCR was run for about 6 to 11 cycles. TCRdb fed the 5' RACE reads into MiXCR, producing one record per CDR3 protein. This table has 750,000 to 950,000 distinct CDR3 sequences, approximately 55% appearing once. Sequenced material: blood. These receptor sequences come from an elderly man in good health.

This clonotype turned up a few times. J is TRBJ2-5 and V is TRBV18; 7 nucleotides align to TRBD1. Losses at the gene ends were 3 bases for V and 4 bases for J; bases not matched to a gene: 5. This CDR3 is built from 14 residues. Germline values: CDR1 KGHSH, CDR2 LQKENI. DNA of the CDR3: TGTGCCAGCTCACCGCGGACAGGAGCAGAGACCCAGTACTTC. Encoded protein: CASSPRTGAETQYF.

This clonotype was found a few times. The chain combines TRBV3-1 with TRBJ2-6; D is uncertain. In germline, CDR1 is LGHDT, CDR2 YNNKEL (reference sequence). V lost 2 bases to trimming and J lost 3 bases, with 5 bases between them. The CDR3 spans 14 residues. The CDR3 loop reads CASSQLDGANVLTF. CDR3 bases: TGTGCCAGCAGCCAATTGGATGGGGCCAACGTCCTGACTTTC.

The chain uses TRBV10-3 and TRBJ2-1; the D is unclear. Germline V gene sequence: CDR1 ENHRY, CDR2 SYGVKD. The CDR3 runs to 12 residues. The V end lost 10 bases, the J end lost 8 bases, and 15 bases lay between the germline ends. The CDR3 protein is CATTGLSDEQFF. DNA of the CDR3: TGTGCCACCACGGGTCTCAGCGATGAGCAGTTCTTC.

The V gene is TRBV29-1, the J gene TRBJ1-1; TRBD1 aligns across 8 bases. This CDR3 has 14 residues. The germline gives CDR1 SQVTM, CDR2 ANQGSEA. Germline trimming cut 0 bases from V and 6 bases from J; bases unmatched to any gene: 6. For the CDR3, the DNA is TGCAGCGTTGAAGAACACAGGGGGTATGCTGAAGCTTTCTTT. As protein: CSVEEHRGYAEAFF. Full variable domain (rest looked up from reference TRBV29-1 and TRBJ1-1): SAVISQKPSRDICQRGTSLTIQCQVDSQVTMMFWYRQQPGQSLTLIATANQGSEATYESGFVIDKFPISRPNLTFSTLTVSNMSPEDSSIYLCSVEEHRGYAEAFFGQGTRLTVV.

J is TRBJ1-2 and V is TRBV2; D unclear. Germline V CDR1 and CDR2: SNHLY, FYNNEI. This CDR3 contains 12 residues. V lost 6 bases and J lost 5, with 10 bases in between. CDR3 amino acids: CASREDGYGYTF. Here the CDR3 DNA reads TGTGCCAGCAGAGAGGACGGGTATGGCTACACCTTC. Using reference TRBV2 and TRBJ1-2 for the parts outside the CDR3, the full variable domain is EPEVTQTPSHQVTQMGQEVILRCVPISNHLYFYWYRQILGQKVEFLVSFYNNEISEKSEIFDDQFSVERPDGSNFTLKIRSTKLEDSAMYFCASREDGYGYTFGSGTRLTVV.

The gene calls are TRBV20-1 and TRBJ2-3; no definite D call. The CDR3 sequence is 12 residues long. Germline CDR1 and CDR2: DFQATT and SNEGSKA (reference sequence). With 6 bases removed from V and 4 bases from J, the gap between germline ends came to 11 bases. The CDR3 region is CSAKPGPDTQYF. CDR3 in DNA: TGCAGTGCGAAGCCCGGCCCAGATACGCAGTATTTT.

The chain combines TRBV20-1 with TRBJ2-1; D call uncertain. Germline CDR1 and CDR2: DFQATT and SNEGSKA (reference sequence). The CDR3 sequence is 11 residues long. V lost 3 bases to trimming and J lost 10 bases, with 10 bases between them. Here the CDR3 DNA reads TGCAGTGCTAGTCCCAGCCCCGAGCAGTTCTTC. This encodes CSASPSPEQFF.

This clonotype was seen just once. The CDR3 protein is CASSLGAVNYGYTF. In DNA, the CDR3 is TGCGCCAGCAGCTTGGGGGCAGTTAACTATGGCTACACCTTC. The chain employs TRBV5-1 and TRBJ1-2; no clear D gene. There are 14 residues in the CDR3. The germline V gene has CDR1 SGHRS and CDR2 YFSETQ. V shed 0 bases and J shed 1 base, with 7 bases lying between them.

The DNA of the CDR3 is TGCAGCGCCTCAGGAGGGGGGTTGGGCACAGATACGCAGTATTTT. It encodes CSASGGGLGTDTQYF. V and J are TRBV29-1 and TRBJ2-3, with D perhaps given as TRBD1 or TRBD2 (6 bases each). Trimming shortened V by 7 bases and J by 1 base, and 18 bases separated the two germline ends. CDR1 and CDR2 from the germline V gene are SQVTM and ANQGSEA. The length of the CDR3 is 15 residues.

This chain connects TRBV6-1 to TRBJ1-1, with D possibly TRBD1 on 5 matching bases. In germline, CDR1 is MNHNS, CDR2 SASEGT. V lost 3 bases, J lost 7 bases, and 6 bases lay in between. The CDR3 sequence is 11 residues long. In DNA form, the CDR3 reads TGTGCCAGCAGTGAGAGGGGTGAAGCTTTCTTT. The encoded protein is CASSERGEAFF.

This chain joins TRBV7-9 and TRBJ2-7; D possibly matches TRBD1 or TRBD2 (5 bases each). Germline V gives CDR1 SEHNR, CDR2 FQNEAQ (reference sequence). Trimming left V 4 bases short and J 4 bases short, with 11 bases between. The CDR3 consists of 13 residues. The CDR3: CASSYGDGYEQYF. DNA for the CDR3: TGTGCCAGCAGCTATGGGGACGGATACGAGCAGTACTTC. Variable domain in full (rest from reference TRBV7-9 and TRBJ2-7): DTGVSQNPRHKITKRGQNVTFRCDPISEHNRLYWYRQTLGQGPEFLTYFQNEAQLEKSRLLSDRFSAERPKGSFSTLEIQRTEQGDSAMYLCASSYGDGYEQYFGPGTRLTVT.

In this sample, this clonotype turned up a few times. The CDR3 region has the DNA TGCAGTGCTACCTACAGGGGTGAAGCTTTCTTT. As protein: CSATYRGEAFF. This chain joins TRBV20-1 and TRBJ1-1; 7 nucleotides match TRBD1. Trimming at V came to 4 bases and at J to 7 bases, leaving 3 bases not matched to a gene. The germline V gene has CDR1 DFQATT and CDR2 SNEGSKA (reference sequence). This CDR3 contains 11 residues.

This clonotype came up a few times. The J gene is TRBJ2-3, the V gene TRBV7-2, with 14 positions matching TRBD2. This CDR3 is built from 16 residues. Trimming removed 1 base from V and 14 bases from J; junction bases left unmatched: 11. The germline V gene encodes CDR1 SGHTA and CDR2 FQGNSA. CDR3 DNA: TGTGCCAGCAGCTTAGGACTAGCGGGAGGGGGGAGATACGCGTATTTT. It specifies CASSLGLAGGGRYAYF. Complete variable domain (other parts from reference TRBV7-2 and TRBJ2-3): GAGVSQSPSNKVTEKGKDVELRCDPISGHTALYWYRQSLGQGLEFLIYFQGNSAPDKSGLPSDRFSAERTGGSVSTLTIQRTQQEDSAVYLCASSLGLAGGGRYAYFGPGTRLTVL.

The CDR3 sequence: CSVQGLAGETQYF. The CDR3, as DNA: TGCAGTGTCCAGGGACTAGCGGGAGAGACCCAGTACTTC. The V and J genes are TRBV20-1 and TRBJ2-5; 12 nucleotides line up with TRBD2. CDR3 length equals 13 residues. The V gene's germline CDR1 is DFQATT and CDR2 SNEGSKA (reference sequence). V lost 7 bases to trimming and J lost 4 bases; unmatched junction nucleotides: 4.

This rearrangement joins TRBV7-3 to TRBJ2-7; D is unresolved. The V and J ends lost 5 bases and 0 bases respectively, with 11 bases between them. This CDR3 is 14 amino acids long. Germline CDR1 and CDR2: SGHTA and FQGTGA. Here the CDR3 DNA reads TGTGCCAGCAGCCCAACCCAAGGCTCCTACGAGCAGTACTTC. This codes for CASSPTQGSYEQYF.

The chain couples TRBV20-1 to TRBJ2-1; 7 bases line up with TRBD2. The CDR3 has 12 amino acids. CDR1 is DFQATT, CDR2 SNEGSKA, per germline (reference sequence). V was clipped by 7 bases and J by 3 bases; unmatched bases: 3. Here the CDR3 reads CSVLAIYNEQFF. The CDR3, as DNA: TGCAGTGTACTAGCGATCTACAATGAGCAGTTCTTC.

The gene calls are TRBV7-2 and TRBJ2-1; 8 nucleotides match TRBD2. V was pared by 0 bases and J by 15 bases, with 13 bases of the junction left unmatched. CDR3 length: 15 amino acids. Germline V gene sequence: CDR1 SGHTA, CDR2 FQGNSA. The CDR3 here is CASSLAASGWVWRFF. In DNA form, the CDR3 reads TGTGCCAGCAGCTTAGCGGCTAGCGGGTGGGTTTGGCGGTTCTTC.

This chain links TRBV20-1 with TRBJ2-1; 10 bases are shared with TRBD2. The germline gives CDR1 DFQATT, CDR2 SNEGSKA (reference sequence). The CDR3 is 14 residues long. After removal of 6 bases from V and 7 bases from J, the junction contained 9 bases not matched to a gene. The chain's CDR3 is CSAQREGGSNEQFF. DNA of the CDR3: TGCAGTGCGCAGCGGGAGGGCGGGTCAAATGAGCAGTTCTTC.

This chain links TRBV5-1 with TRBJ1-2, with 8 bases fitting TRBD1. Germline assignment: CDR1 SGHRS and CDR2 YFSETQ. CDR3 length: 15 amino acids. V lost 0 bases and J lost 4; bases outside the gene matches: 5. The CDR3 sequence is CASSLDGQGGYGYTF. The CDR3 DNA sequence: TGCGCCAGCAGCTTGGATGGACAGGGAGGCTATGGCTACACCTTC.

V gene TRBV2 combines with J gene TRBJ1-6; D possibly corresponds to TRBD1 (6 bases). Germline V gene data show CDR1 as SNHLY and CDR2 as FYNNEI. The CDR3 is 16 amino acids. V was cut by 5 bases and J by 2 bases, with 13 bases left in between. Here the CDR3 reads CASSQTGYPYNSPLHF. CDR3 nucleotides: TGTGCCAGCAGTCAAACAGGGTATCCCTATAATTCACCCCTCCACTTT.

The CDR3 DNA sequence: TGTGCCAGCAGGCGACTAGCGGGGGGGATAAACAATGAGCAGTTCTTC. Protein: CASRRLAGGINNEQFF. The V call is TRBV6-6, the J call TRBJ2-1; 14 nucleotides line up with TRBD2. Germline V gene data show CDR1 as MNHNY and CDR2 as SVGAGI (reference sequence). J gave up 5 bases and V 6 bases, and 6 bases lay outside the gene matches. The CDR3 runs 16 residues.

This clonotype showed up just a few times. V gene TRBV3-1 combines with J gene TRBJ2-1; TRBD2 agrees at 7 bases. V dropped 8 bases and J dropped 0; count of bases not matched to a gene: 10. CDR1 and CDR2 from the germline V gene are LGHDT and YNNKEL (reference sequence). There are 16 residues in the CDR3. The CDR3 DNA is TGTGCCAGCTCACCACCGGGCGGGAGCTCCTACAATGAGCAGTTCTTC. As protein: CASSPPGGSSYNEQFF.

CDR3 DNA sequence: TGTACGGTGGGCGGGAGGAGTCCCTACGAGCAGTACTTC. As protein: CTVGGRSPYEQYF. This chain links TRBV27 with TRBJ2-5; TRBD2 agrees at 8 bases. The tail of the sequence fits TRBJ2-7 better, so the J call may be wrong. This CDR3 spans 13 amino acids. Germline V gene sequence: CDR1 MNHEY, CDR2 SMNVEV (reference sequence).